What follows describes a single T cell receptor (beta chain). RNA extraction and reverse transcription yielded cDNA as sequencing template. Clones were sequenced by immunoSEQ multiplex PCR, and TCRdb holds only the in-frame ones, with some missing. The sample yields 95,000 to 110,000 clones, roughly 84% seen once. Sample treatment: oral pan-JAK inhibitor, 5-10 mg twice daily. This CDR3 has 14 residues. The junction had 5 bases not matched to a gene; V was cut back by 2 bases and J by 8 bases. The germline V gene encodes CDR1 LGHNA and CDR2 YSLEER. These data come from a study of CD8+ T cells in alopecia areata.

Sequenced here: CD8+ T cells sorted from blood, sampled at week 24, from a patient treated with tofacitinib. The clonotype was recovered from a human donor with alopecia areata. This sequence joins TRBV4-3 and TRBJ1-4, with 7 bases that match TRBD1. CDR3 coding DNA: TGCGCCAGCAGCCAATTCTTGGGACAGGAAAAACTGTTTTTT. Amino acid sequence: CASSQFLGQEKLFF.